What follows describes a single T cell receptor beta chain. The read ends 3 residues shy of where the CDR3 ends; the end is completed using the germline J gene. This CDR3 has 15 residues. V lost 3 bases and J lost 0, with 12 bases in between. Germline V gives CDR1 DFQATT, CDR2 SNEGSKA (reference sequence). Measured with immunoSEQ multiplex PCR; TCRdb has only the in-frame clones, and not every one. This specimen shows tens of thousands of clones; the ten leading clones hold less than 7.5%. The data were taken from a study of T cells in women clearing cervical HPV infection. Turning to the study itself: No precancer developed; the control's incident HPV16 infection cleared within 12 months. HLA type could not be excluded as a confounder.

Each participant carried one incident cervical HPV16 infection only. Sequenced material: blood buffy coat. The receptor was isolated from a woman aged 18 to 75 with a cervical HPV16 infection that either progressed to CIN3+ or cleared (not recorded which). The chain combines TRBV20-1 with TRBJ2-1; the D is unclear. The DNA read from the CDR3 is TGCAGTGCTAGCCAAAGCCTGAGCTCCTACAATGAG. This sequence encodes CSASQSLSSYNE. The complete CDR3 reads CSASQSLSSYNEQFF.